This T cell receptor (beta chain) came from a study of T cells expressing NK-cell markers. TCRdb reanalyzed the 5' RACE reads, giving one entry per CDR3 protein sequence and no DNA. The table gives about 380,000 distinct CDR3 sequences; the top ten clones make up 5% to 5.5% of it. The CDR3 has 15 amino acids. From germline, CDR1 is MRHNA and CDR2 SNTAGT. This receptor was taken from a man aged 18 to 69 in good health. Sequenced material: blood T cells: a sorted CD56 or NKG2C T cell subset, CD4+ or CD8+ T cells, or bulk PBMC T cells (not recorded which). This rearrangement joins TRBV6-4 to TRBJ2-1; TCRdb's D call of TRBD2 is untestable without DNA. This CDR3 reads CASSPMAGGMGEQFF.